Each of the 9 T cell receptor beta chains below was sequenced from the same sample in a study of T cell responses to AZD1222 COVID-19 vaccine (dated by TCRdb to the early 2020s). The label giving this sample's time point can be read as: baseline before first vaccination. Receptor amplification or capture employed the immunoSEQ multiplex PCR assay. The clones in this table, taken by TCRdb from immuneACCESS, are in-frame only. Not every clone is retained; where verified, under half of the shortfall comes from an unresolved V gene, and the cause of the rest is unknown. Present in this sample are about 140,000 clones, roughly 89% of which were seen just once. The top ten clones comprise about 5% of the sample. The sample was peripheral blood, taken on day 0 of AZD1222 vaccination. Receptors originate from an adult in good health.

V is TRBV6-5 and J is TRBJ2-7; 11 nucleotides match TRBD1. After removal of 2 bases from V and 4 bases from J, the junction contained 4 bases not matched to a gene. Germline V CDR1 and CDR2: MNHEY, SVGAGI. This CDR3 contains 15 residues. CDR3 DNA: TGTGCCAGCAGTTACCGGGGACAGGGGGTTTACGAGCAGTACTTC. Its protein is CASSYRGQGVYEQYF.

The chain combines TRBV10-3 with TRBJ2-7, with a possible D match to TRBD2 (6 bases). The germline gives CDR1 ENHRY, CDR2 SYGVKD. V lost 7 bases, J lost 6 bases, and 10 bases lay in between. The CDR3 runs 11 residues. The CDR3 region is CAITRGGEQYF. The CDR3 nucleotides read TGTGCCATCACCCGGGGAGGCGAGCAGTACTTC.

This clone is a singleton in its sample. V and J are TRBV5-1 and TRBJ2-7, with TRBD1 matching 8 bases. Germline CDR1 SGHRS, CDR2 YFSETQ. V lost 0 bases to trimming and J lost 1 base; unmatched junction nucleotides: 3. The CDR3 is 15 residues long. CDR3 in DNA: TGCGCCAGCAGCTTGGCAGGGACAGGATCCTACGAGCAGTACTTC. This translates into CASSLAGTGSYEQYF.

This clone appeared once. The rearrangement links TRBV6-5 to TRBJ2-2; 10 bases are shared with TRBD1. Germline CDR1 is MNHEY and CDR2 is SVGAGI. The CDR3 covers 15 residues. The V gene end was trimmed by 7 bases and the J gene end by 5 bases; junction bases not matched to a gene: 7. This CDR3 reads CASIKTGGKTGELFF. In DNA, the CDR3 is TGTGCCAGCATCAAGACAGGGGGCAAAACCGGGGAGCTGTTTTTT.

The CDR3, as DNA: TGTGCCACCAGCAGAGCCCCAGTGGGTGGCCAAAAAGAGACCCAGTACTTC. This codes for CATSRAPVGGQKETQYF. The chain combines TRBV15 with TRBJ2-5, with D uncertain. CDR3 length: 17 residues. Looked up from germline, CDR1 is LNHNV and CDR2 is YYDKDF (reference sequence). Trimming removed 1 base at V and 3 bases at J, with 18 bases between.

The genes are TRBV4-1 and TRBJ2-7; TRBD1 matches 8 bases. CDR1 and CDR2 from the germline V gene are MGHRA and YSYEKL. This CDR3 comprises 17 residues. V shed 1 base, J shed 5 bases, and the junction held 13 bases outside the gene matches. CDR3 sequence: CASSQGIGQGKTHEQYF. The CDR3 nucleotides read TGCGCCAGCAGCCAAGGAATCGGACAGGGAAAGACCCACGAGCAGTACTTC.

V gene TRBV28 combines with J gene TRBJ1-1; a weak D match, TRBD1 (5 bases). The germline CDR1 and CDR2 sequences are MDHEN and SYDVKM. Between the trimmed V and J ends, which lost 2 bases and 2 bases, there was a span of 15 bases. The CDR3 totals 16 residues. The CDR3 sequence is CASSLVVFGTNTEAFF. The CDR3 nucleotides read TGTGCCAGCAGTTTAGTGGTTTTCGGGACCAACACTGAAGCTTTCTTT.

V usage is TRBV28 and J usage is TRBJ2-1; D gene uncertain. The CDR3 has 14 residues. With 3 bases removed from V and 5 bases from J, the gap between germline ends came to 11 bases. Germline lookup yields CDR1 MDHEN and CDR2 SYDVKM. DNA of the CDR3: TGTGCCAGCAGTTTCTTTTCGAAAAACAATGAGCAGTTCTTC. Protein: CASSFFSKNNEQFF.

The V and J genes are TRBV28 and TRBJ1-6; D is unclear. V was clipped by 5 bases and J by 7 bases, with 6 bases between them. The CDR3 length is 12 residues. Germline CDR1 reads MDHEN; CDR2 reads SYDVKM. Here the CDR3 DNA reads TGTGCCAGCAGTCTTCAGAATTCACCCCTCCACTTT. It translates to CASSLQNSPLHF.